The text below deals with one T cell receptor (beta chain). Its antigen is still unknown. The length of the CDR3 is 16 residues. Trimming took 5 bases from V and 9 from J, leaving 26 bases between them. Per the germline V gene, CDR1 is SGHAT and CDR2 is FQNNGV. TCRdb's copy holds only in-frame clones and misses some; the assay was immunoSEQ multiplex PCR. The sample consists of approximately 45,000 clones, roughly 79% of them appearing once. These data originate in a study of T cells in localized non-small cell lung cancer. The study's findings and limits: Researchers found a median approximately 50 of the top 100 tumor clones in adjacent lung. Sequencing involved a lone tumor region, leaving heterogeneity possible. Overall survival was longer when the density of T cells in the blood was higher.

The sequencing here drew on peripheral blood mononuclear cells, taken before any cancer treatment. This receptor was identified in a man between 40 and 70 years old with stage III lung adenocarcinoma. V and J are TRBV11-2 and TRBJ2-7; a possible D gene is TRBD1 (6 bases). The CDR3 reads CASSPLGGQQGRGQYF. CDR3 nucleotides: TGTGCCAGCAGCCCACTTGGGGGCCAACAGGGACGGGGGCAGTACTTC.